This passage covers 26 T cell receptor beta chains from one sample sequenced in a study of blood T cell repertoires in COVID-19 (dated by TCRdb to about 2020). The library was built by means of the immunoSEQ multiplex PCR assay. TCRdb retrieved this table from immuneACCESS and kept in-frame rearrangements only. Not all clones are present; in checked studies, unresolved V genes account for under half, and no reason is known for the remainder. Recorded for this sample are under 150,000 clones; roughly 84% of them occurred a single time. The ten largest clones take up under 5% of the sample. Sequenced material: peripheral blood. These receptors were collected from a woman aged 60-70 years with acute or convalescent COVID-19.

The chain employs TRBV5-1 and TRBJ2-3; D is undetermined. The V gene lost 0 bases and the J gene lost 2 bases, with 7 bases spanning the gap. Germline V gene data show CDR1 as SGHRS and CDR2 as YFSETQ. The CDR3 consists of 14 residues. The CDR3 loop is CASSLDSFTDTQYF. The CDR3 DNA sequence: TGCGCCAGCAGCTTGGATTCGTTCACAGATACGCAGTATTTT.

The genes are TRBV19 and TRBJ1-1; D is possibly TRBD1 (6 bases). The CDR3 extends over 13 amino acids. Germline assignment: CDR1 LNHDA and CDR2 SQIVND (reference sequence). Trimming removed 7 bases from V and 7 bases from J, with 16 bases in between. The CDR3 region is CASIPQGYLEAFF. The CDR3 bases are TGTGCCAGTATCCCACAGGGATATCTTGAAGCTTTCTTT.

The V and J genes are TRBV19 and TRBJ1-2; a possible D gene is TRBD1 (5 bases). The CDR3 consists of 15 residues. CDR1 is LNHDA and CDR2 is SQIVND in the germline V gene (reference sequence). V gave up 5 bases and J gave up 0 bases, with 13 bases separating them. CDR3 sequence reads: CASSPRTRANYGYTF. CDR3 nucleotide sequence: TGTGCCAGTAGTCCCCGGACACGAGCTAACTATGGCTACACCTTC.

The rearrangement joins TRBV29-1 to TRBJ2-1; D perhaps matches TRBD2 (7 bases). This CDR3 comprises 13 residues. The V and J ends lost 6 bases and 10 bases respectively, with 19 bases between them. Germline V gene lookup returns CDR1 SQVTM and CDR2 ANQGSEA. The CDR3 DNA reads as TGCAGCGTCACGAATACAGGGAGGGGCGAGCAGTTCTTC. Protein: CSVTNTGRGEQFF.

J is TRBJ2-2 and V is TRBV15; D may be TRBD2 (5 bases). Trimming took 4 bases from V and 3 from J, leaving 12 bases between them. This CDR3 has 15 amino acids. The germline CDR1 and CDR2 sequences are LNHNV and YYDKDF (reference sequence). The CDR3 region has the DNA TGTGCCACCAGCACTTTCGGGGATTACACCGGGGAGCTGTTTTTT. Protein: CATSTFGDYTGELFF.

This chain uses TRBV27 with TRBJ1-4, with D uncertain. This CDR3 has 15 residues. The V end lost 0 bases, the J end lost 4 bases, and 9 bases lay between the germline ends. From germline, CDR1 is MNHEY and CDR2 SMNVEV (reference sequence). In DNA, the CDR3 is TGTGCCAGCAGTTTATCGCGGAGGTTTAATGAAAAACTGTTTTTT. It encodes CASSLSRRFNEKLFF.

The chain links TRBV30 to TRBJ2-7; possibly TRBD1 for D (6 bases). V lost 2 bases, J lost 5 bases, and 13 bases lay in between. Germline V gene lookup returns CDR1 GTSNPN and CDR2 SVGIG (reference sequence). This CDR3 has 13 residues. The CDR3 coding sequence is TGTGCCTGGAGTTATGGGGGCAAGAACGAGCAGTACTTC. Translation: CAWSYGGKNEQYF.

V gene TRBV19 combines with J gene TRBJ2-3, with TRBD2 matching 11 bases. Germline V gene data show CDR1 as LNHDA and CDR2 as SQIVND (reference sequence). CDR3 size: 16 residues. With 4 bases clipped from V and 2 bases from J, the junction kept 5 bases outside the gene matches. For the CDR3, the DNA is TGTGCCAGTAGTACCGGGACTAGCGGCCACACAGATACGCAGTATTTT. Its protein is CASSTGTSGHTDTQYF.

The chain recombines TRBV5-1 with TRBJ2-3; D gene unclear. CDR1 is SGHRS and CDR2 is YFSETQ in the germline V gene. Trimming took off 4 bases at V and 5 bases at J, with 8 bases between the two ends. The CDR3 is 12 residues long. CDR3 sequence reads: CASSVSGDTQYF. The CDR3 nucleotides are TGCGCCAGCAGCGTCTCAGGAGATACGCAGTATTTT.

The genes are TRBV6-5 and TRBJ2-2, with D maybe TRBD1 (5 bases). V lost 10 bases to trimming and J lost 4 bases, with 13 bases between them. Germline CDR1 and CDR2: MNHEY and SVGAGI. The CDR3 has 13 residues. CDR3 residues: CATETVGTGELFF. CDR3 in DNA: TGTGCCACCGAGACAGTAGGCACCGGGGAGCTGTTTTTT.

The rearrangement links TRBV9 to TRBJ2-2; possible D gene TRBD2, 6 bases. The germline V gene encodes CDR1 SGDLS and CDR2 YYNGEE. The ends were cut back, 2 bases at V and 7 bases at J, with 12 bases in the middle. The CDR3 spans 14 residues. CDR3 protein: CASSVLWGVGELFF. In nucleotides, the CDR3 is TGTGCCAGCAGCGTTTTATGGGGGGTCGGGGAGCTGTTTTTT.

V gene TRBV9 combines with J gene TRBJ1-4; D possibly corresponds to TRBD1 (5 bases). The CDR3 extends over 15 amino acids. V was shortened by 0 bases and J by 7 bases, with 13 bases between the two germline ends. The germline V gene has CDR1 SGDLS and CDR2 YYNGEE. The CDR3 DNA is TGTGCCAGCAGCGTAGCCCCACAGGATCCTGAAAAACTGTTTTTT. Translation: CASSVAPQDPEKLFF.

A note on this clone: The identical CDR3 is also encoded by other nucleotide sequences in the sample. The genes are TRBV7-2 and TRBJ2-7, with 11 nucleotides matching TRBD2. Trimming removed 4 bases from V and 4 bases from J; junction bases left unmatched: 3. This CDR3 region has 14 residues. Germline CDR1 is SGHTA and CDR2 is FQGNSA. DNA of the CDR3: TGTGCCAGCAGCTCTGGACTAGCGGGTTACGAGCAGTACTTC. Translated, it gives CASSSGLAGYEQYF.

CDR3 DNA sequence: TGTGCCAGCAGCTTAGCCCCGGGAGGAGGAAACACCATATATTTT. Encoded protein: CASSLAPGGGNTIYF. The chain carries TRBV7-2 and TRBJ1-3, with D uncertain. Germline V CDR1 and CDR2: SGHTA, FQGNSA. The CDR3 is 15 residues long. V was trimmed by 0 bases and J by 4 bases, leaving 10 bases between them. The whole variable domain, remainder taken from reference TRBV7-2 and TRBJ1-3, is GAGVSQSPSNKVTEKGKDVELRCDPISGHTALYWYRQSLGQGLEFLIYFQGNSAPDKSGLPSDRFSAERTGGSVSTLTIQRTQQEDSAVYLCASSLAPGGGNTIYFGEGSWLTVV.

V usage is TRBV3-1 (or the pseudogene TRBV3-2) and J usage is TRBJ2-1; 13 bases map to TRBD2. This CDR3 has 17 amino acids. J gave up 8 bases and V 0 bases, and 7 bases lay outside the gene matches. The germline CDR1 and CDR2 sequences are LGHDT and YNNKEL (reference sequence). The CDR3 sequence is CASSQDWRLAGGHEQFF. The CDR3 bases are TGTGCCAGCAGCCAAGATTGGCGACTAGCGGGAGGACATGAGCAGTTCTTC.

This clone was seen only a few times. The V and J genes are TRBV28 and TRBJ1-6; no reliable D call. This CDR3 region has 12 residues. Per the germline V gene, CDR1 is MDHEN and CDR2 is SYDVKM. The germline V and J ends were trimmed by 4 bases and 10 bases, with 8 bases remaining between them. CDR3 protein: CASSSPGSPLHF. As DNA, the CDR3 is TGTGCCAGCAGTTCCCCGGGATCACCCCTCCACTTT. The whole variable domain, filled in from reference TRBV28 and TRBJ1-6, reads DVKVTQSSRYLVKRTGEKVFLECVQDMDHENMFWYRQDPGLGLRLIYFSYDVKMKEKGDIPEGYSVSREKKERFSLILESASTNQTSMYLCASSSPGSPLHFGNGTRLTVT.

The J gene is TRBJ1-1, the V gene TRBV18, with D hard to call. The CDR3 is made up of 16 amino acids. CDR1 is KGHSH, CDR2 LQKENI, per germline. V was shortened by 0 bases and J by 0 bases, with 11 bases between the two germline ends. CDR3 amino acids: CASSPPSRGVNTEAFF. The CDR3 bases are TGTGCCAGCTCACCACCGTCGCGGGGAGTGAACACTGAAGCTTTCTTT.

This clone was detected only once. The rearrangement uses TRBV27 and TRBJ1-4; D is perhaps TRBD1 (5 bases). Per the germline V gene, CDR1 is MNHEY and CDR2 is SMNVEV (reference sequence). V was cut by 4 bases and J by 4 bases, with 10 bases left in between. The CDR3 sequence is 14 residues long. Written as DNA, the CDR3 is TGTGCCAGCAGTTCGACAGAATATAATGAAAAACTGTTTTTT. This gives the protein CASSSTEYNEKLFF.

This chain's CDR3 is CASSLGLAGVETQYF. As DNA, the CDR3 is TGTGCCAGCAGTCTTGGACTAGCGGGAGTCGAGACCCAGTACTTC. The chain joins TRBV6-2 or TRBV6-3 to TRBJ2-5, with TRBD2 matching 13 bases. The CDR3 totals 15 residues. V shed 5 bases, J shed 5 bases, and the junction held 5 bases outside the gene matches. Looked up from germline, CDR1 is MNHEY and CDR2 is SVGEGT.

The chain employs TRBV2 and TRBJ2-1; 10 bases line up with TRBD2. CDR1 is SNHLY and CDR2 is FYNNEI in the germline V gene. This CDR3 contains 16 residues. Trimming took 2 bases from V and 8 from J; bases not matched to a gene: 9. CDR3: CASSEPQREGYDEQFF. The CDR3 coding sequence is TGTGCCAGCAGTGAACCCCAGCGGGAGGGGTATGATGAGCAGTTCTTC. The complete variable domain, with remaining parts taken from reference TRBV2 and TRBJ2-1, reads EPEVTQTPSHQVTQMGQEVILRCVPISNHLYFYWYRQILGQKVEFLVSFYNNEISEKSEIFDDQFSVERPDGSNFTLKIRSTKLEDSAMYFCASSEPQREGYDEQFFGPGTRLTVL.

This chain joins TRBV2 and TRBJ1-5; TRBD1 aligns across 7 bases. Germline-derived CDR1 and CDR2 are SNHLY and FYNNEI. V lost 6 bases to trimming and J lost 5 bases; unmatched junction nucleotides: 10. The CDR3 runs to 15 residues. CDR3 DNA sequence: TGTGCCAGCAGGGGAGACAGGGCTTTATATCAGCCCCAGCATTTT. It yields the protein CASRGDRALYQPQHF.

The rearrangement joins TRBV6-6 to TRBJ1-1; D gene ambiguous. Germline V lookup: CDR1 MNHNY, CDR2 SVGAGI (reference sequence). Between the trimmed V and J ends, which lost 7 bases and 4 bases, there was a span of 10 bases. The length of the CDR3 is 12 residues. In DNA, the CDR3 is TGTGCCAGCACCGGTATAGCCACTGAAGCTTTCTTT. Residues: CASTGIATEAFF.

This clone has a handful of counts. The chain employs TRBV7-3 and TRBJ2-1; 9 nucleotides agree with TRBD2. The germline CDR1 and CDR2 sequences are SGHTA and FQGTGA. The trim removed 1 base at V and 1 base at J, leaving 5 bases unmatched. The CDR3 consists of 17 residues. This CDR3 reads CASSLRGSGSSYNEQFF. DNA for the CDR3: TGTGCCAGCAGCTTAAGGGGTAGCGGGAGTTCCTACAATGAGCAGTTCTTC.

The V call is TRBV7-2, the J call TRBJ2-7; 14 bases are a match to TRBD2. The CDR3 is made up of 17 amino acids. J gave up 0 bases and V 5 bases, and 6 bases lay outside the gene matches. Germline values: CDR1 SGHTA, CDR2 FQGNSA. The CDR3 loop is CASSTTSGRGGSYEQYF. DNA for the CDR3: TGTGCCAGCAGCACGACTAGCGGGAGGGGGGGCTCCTACGAGCAGTACTTC. The full variable domain, rest sourced from reference TRBV7-2 and TRBJ2-7, is GAGVSQSPSNKVTEKGKDVELRCDPISGHTALYWYRQSLGQGLEFLIYFQGNSAPDKSGLPSDRFSAERTGGSVSTLTIQRTQQEDSAVYLCASSTTSGRGGSYEQYFGPGTRLTVT.

This clone has ten or more counts. This sequence joins TRBV20-1 and TRBJ2-7; 9 bases match TRBD1. Unmatched junction bases numbered 23, after V lost 3 bases and J lost 5 bases. Per the germline V gene, CDR1 is DFQATT and CDR2 is SNEGSKA (reference sequence). The CDR3 is 19 residues long. The CDR3: CSASALGTGGRGGVHEQYF. CDR3 DNA: TGCAGTGCTAGTGCGCTGGGAACAGGGGGCAGGGGCGGCGTCCACGAGCAGTACTTC.

The V and J genes are TRBV28 and TRBJ2-3; TRBD1 agrees at 8 bases. The germline CDR1 and CDR2 sequences are MDHEN and SYDVKM. V was clipped by 5 bases and J by 3 bases; unmatched bases: 10. This CDR3 region has 16 residues. This CDR3 reads CASSPARQGMTDTQYF. The CDR3 DNA reads TGTGCCAGCAGTCCTGCGAGACAGGGGATGACAGATACGCAGTATTTT.